Shown below are 23 T cell receptor beta chains from a single sample sequenced in a study of blood T cell repertoires in COVID-19 (dated by TCRdb to the early 2020s). The library was produced with the immunoSEQ multiplex PCR assay. Imported from immuneACCESS, the table was reduced by TCRdb to in-frame sequences with V and J called. These copies leave out some clones; in studies compared against another copy, an unresolved V gene accounts for under half, and the cause of the remainder is not known. The sample has roughly 200,000 clones on record, more than 65% of them singletons. Of the sample, approximately 4.8% is held by the ten largest clones. Sequencing was carried out using peripheral blood. These receptors were collected from a man aged 45-65 years with active or convalescent COVID-19.

The chain combines TRBV5-4 with TRBJ1-1; D not resolved. The germline CDR1 and CDR2 sequences are SGHNT and YYREEE (reference sequence). This CDR3 region has 15 residues. The V and J ends lost 0 bases and 0 bases respectively, with 9 bases between them. Here the CDR3 DNA reads TGTGCCAGCAGCTTGGCCTTCAGCGTGAACACTGAAGCTTTCTTT. The encoded protein is CASSLAFSVNTEAFF.

V usage is TRBV7-3 and J usage is TRBJ1-1, with 7 bases that match TRBD1. The junction had 7 bases not matched to a gene; V was cut back by 1 base and J by 5 bases. Germline V gives CDR1 SGHTA, CDR2 FQGTGA. The CDR3 is 15 amino acids. Written as DNA, the CDR3 is TGTGCCAGCAGCTTAAGTGGAGGGGGCGCGACTGAAGCTTTCTTT. As protein: CASSLSGGGATEAFF.

V and J are TRBV6-5 and TRBJ2-4, with D possibly TRBD1 on 5 matching bases. This CDR3 has 14 residues. Germline V gene sequence: CDR1 MNHEY, CDR2 SVGAGI. For the CDR3, the DNA is TGTGTCCATTCCAGGGATTTAGCCAAAAACATTCAGTACTTC. Amino acids: CVHSRDLAKNIQYF.

The table lists this clone with a count of one. The chain has TRBV5-1 and TRBJ1-4; no firm D call. The V end lost 2 bases, the J end lost 4 bases, and 9 bases lay between the germline ends. CDR1 and CDR2 from the germline V gene are SGHRS and YFSETQ. This CDR3 comprises 14 residues. DNA of the CDR3: TGCGCCAGCAGCTTAGAATCGGGTAATGAAAAACTGTTTTTT. Translation gives CASSLESGNEKLFF.

The chain couples TRBV5-1 to TRBJ1-2; a weak D match, TRBD1 (6 bases). This CDR3 contains 13 residues. In germline, CDR1 is SGHRS, CDR2 YFSETQ. V lost 3 bases to trimming and J lost 6 bases, with 12 bases between them. Written as DNA, the CDR3 is TGCGCCAGCAGCTCCTCAGGGGTCGATGGCTACACCTTC. It specifies CASSSSGVDGYTF.

This chain links TRBV4-3 with TRBJ1-3; possible D gene TRBD1, 5 bases. Trimming took off 4 bases at V and 5 bases at J, with 12 bases between the two ends. The CDR3 totals 14 residues. The germline CDR1 and CDR2 sequences are LGHNA and YSLEER. DNA of the CDR3: TGCGCCAGCAGCCCACAGGCAGGGAGAAACACCATATATTTT. Protein product: CASSPQAGRNTIYF.

V and J are TRBV30 and TRBJ2-1; D possibly corresponds to TRBD2 (7 bases). Germline V gene sequence: CDR1 GTSNPN, CDR2 SVGIG (reference sequence). The V and J ends lost 3 bases and 1 base respectively, with 16 bases between them. The CDR3 extends over 16 amino acids. The CDR3 loop is CAWSPRRGGSYNEQFF. The CDR3 DNA reads as TGTGCCTGGAGCCCAAGGAGGGGGGGATCCTACAATGAGCAGTTCTTC.

V is TRBV4-2 and J is TRBJ2-3, with 13 bases lining up with TRBD2. CDR1 and CDR2 from the germline V gene are LGHNA and YNFKEQ. The ends lost 6 bases at V and 6 bases at J; junction bases unmatched: 3. The CDR3 runs to 14 residues. CDR3 sequence: CASRLTSGGDTQYF. Written as DNA, the CDR3 is TGTGCCAGCAGGCTGACTAGCGGGGGGGATACGCAGTATTTT.

This clone was detected only once. The chain has TRBV7-9 and TRBJ1-4; D might be TRBD1 (5 bases). Between the trimmed V and J ends, which lost 5 bases and 0 bases, there was a span of 10 bases. This CDR3 contains 15 residues. In germline, CDR1 is SEHNR, CDR2 FQNEAQ (reference sequence). CDR3 nucleotide sequence: TGTGCCAGCAGCAGGGGACGGGCAACTAATGAAAAACTGTTTTTT. Its translation is CASSRGRATNEKLFF.

The chain links TRBV29-1 to TRBJ2-2, with D possibly being TRBD1 (6 bases). V lost 5 bases, J lost 0 bases, and 13 bases lay in between. The CDR3 runs 15 residues. In germline, CDR1 is SQVTM, CDR2 ANQGSEA. The CDR3 sequence: CSVLKTGANTGELFF. CDR3 nucleotides: TGCAGCGTTCTGAAGACAGGAGCGAACACCGGGGAGCTGTTTTTT.

The gene calls are TRBV10-3 and TRBJ1-1, with a possible D match to TRBD1 (5 bases). CDR1 ENHRY and CDR2 SYGVKD come from the germline V gene. The CDR3 extends over 13 amino acids. Trimming pared 0 bases from V and 10 bases from J, leaving 12 bases between. The CDR3 region is CAISESMGQAAFF. CDR3 nucleotide sequence: TGTGCCATCAGTGAGTCGATGGGGCAAGCAGCTTTCTTT.

This sequence joins TRBV4-1 and TRBJ1-1; D is possibly TRBD1 (5 bases). Germline lookup yields CDR1 MGHRA and CDR2 YSYEKL. V was trimmed by 1 base and J by 1 base, leaving 10 bases between them. The CDR3 loop spans 15 amino acids. The chain's CDR3 is CASSQAAGANTEAFF. The CDR3 nucleotides read TGCGCCAGCAGCCAAGCGGCTGGGGCGAACACTGAAGCTTTCTTT.

This chain links TRBV4-1 with TRBJ1-2; TRBD1 agrees at 9 bases. The CDR3 is 15 residues long. The junction had 3 bases not matched to a gene; V was cut back by 1 base and J by 3 bases. Per the germline V gene, CDR1 is MGHRA and CDR2 is YSYEKL. The CDR3: CASSQGDREHYGYTF. CDR3 DNA: TGCGCCAGCAGCCAAGGGGACAGGGAACACTATGGCTACACCTTC.

This chain uses TRBV3-1 (or the pseudogene TRBV3-2) with TRBJ2-6; 10 positions match TRBD1. The V gene's germline CDR1 is LGHDT and CDR2 YNNKEL (reference sequence). Trimming took 1 base from V and 0 from J; bases not matched to a gene: 3. The CDR3 totals 18 residues. This CDR3 is CASSQATGGLSGANVLTF. CDR3 bases: TGTGCCAGCAGCCAAGCGACAGGGGGCCTCTCTGGGGCCAACGTCCTGACTTTC.

CDR3 DNA sequence: TGCAGCGTTGCAGATCGGGTTAGCAACGCAGATACGCAGTATTTT. Its protein product is CSVADRVSNADTQYF. J is TRBJ2-3 and V is TRBV29-1; D is undetermined. V was clipped by 4 bases and J by 4 bases, with 18 bases between them. The CDR3 covers 15 residues. Germline CDR1 is SQVTM and CDR2 is ANQGSEA.

The V gene is TRBV24-1, the J gene TRBJ1-1; the match to TRBD1 covers 9 bases. This CDR3 is 15 amino acids long. After removal of 4 bases from V and 5 bases from J, the junction contained 7 bases not matched to a gene. CDR1 and CDR2 (germline): KGHDR, SFDVKD. This chain's CDR3 is CATSDTTGGRTEAFF. The CDR3 coding sequence is TGTGCCACCAGTGACACAACAGGGGGCAGGACTGAAGCTTTCTTT.

This clone came up a few times. The chain joins TRBV25-1 to TRBJ1-3, with no clear D. Germline CDR1 is MGHDK and CDR2 is SYGVNS. The germline V and J ends were trimmed by 3 bases and 3 bases, with 6 bases remaining between them. The CDR3 totals 13 residues. This chain's CDR3 is CASSEAGGNTIYF. CDR3 nucleotide sequence: TGTGCCAGCAGTGAGGCGGGTGGAAACACCATATATTTT. The variable domain in full, completed from reference TRBV25-1 and TRBJ1-3, reads EADIYQTPRYLVIGTGKKITLECSQTMGHDKMYWYQQDPGMELHLIHYSYGVNSTEKGDLSSESTVSRIRTEHFPLTLESARPSHTSQYLCASSEAGGNTIYFGEGSWLTVV.

This clone was counted only a few times. The chain couples TRBV14 to TRBJ2-1; 7 nucleotides line up with TRBD1. Trimming took 1 base from V and 4 from J; bases not matched to a gene: 7. The CDR3 is made up of 16 amino acids. In germline, CDR1 is SGHDN, CDR2 FVKESK. The DNA for the CDR3 is TGTGCCAGCAGCCAAGTTAGGGGACAGTATTACAATGAGCAGTTCTTC. Residues: CASSQVRGQYYNEQFF.

The chain uses TRBV19 and TRBJ1-5, with 8 bases fitting TRBD1. CDR3 length: 14 residues. V was clipped by 7 bases and J by 3 bases; unmatched bases: 5. The V gene's germline CDR1 is LNHDA and CDR2 SQIVND (reference sequence). The CDR3 nucleotides read TGTGCCAGTAAGGAGGACAGGGACAATCAGCCCCAGCATTTT. It is translated as CASKEDRDNQPQHF.

The chain is built from TRBV19 and TRBJ1-2; TRBD1 matches 8 bases. Germline CDR1 reads LNHDA; CDR2 reads SQIVND (reference sequence). The CDR3 totals 16 residues. With 5 bases clipped from V and 0 bases from J, the junction kept 8 bases outside the gene matches. CDR3 amino acids: CASSPGQGPTNYGYTF. The CDR3 nucleotides read TGTGCCAGTAGTCCCGGACAGGGCCCTACTAACTATGGCTACACCTTC.

The V gene is TRBV6-5, the J gene TRBJ2-7; the D gene is possibly TRBD1 (5 bases). V dropped 1 base and J dropped 1 base, with 11 bases sitting between them. CDR1 and CDR2 from the germline V gene are MNHEY and SVGAGI. The CDR3 loop spans 15 amino acids. CDR3 sequence: CASSYWGGPSYEQYF. In nucleotides, the CDR3 is TGTGCCAGCAGTTACTGGGGCGGACCATCCTACGAGCAGTACTTC.

The CDR3 DNA is TGTGCCAGCAGCCCCAACAGCGGGGGTACAGATACGCAGTATTTT. Its translation: CASSPNSGGTDTQYF. This sequence joins TRBV6-5 and TRBJ2-3; TRBD2 matches 8 bases. The junction had 8 bases not matched to a gene; V was cut back by 6 bases and J by 3 bases. The CDR3 is 15 amino acids. CDR1 MNHEY and CDR2 SVGAGI come from the germline V gene.

The chain recombines TRBV6-5 with TRBJ2-1; possible D gene TRBD2, 6 bases. Germline CDR1 and CDR2: MNHEY and SVGAGI. Trimming shortened V by 5 bases and J by 0 bases, and 11 bases separated the two germline ends. This CDR3 comprises 15 residues. Here the CDR3 DNA reads TGTGCCAGCAGTCCGACGGACTACTCCTACAATGAGCAGTTCTTC. This encodes CASSPTDYSYNEQFF.